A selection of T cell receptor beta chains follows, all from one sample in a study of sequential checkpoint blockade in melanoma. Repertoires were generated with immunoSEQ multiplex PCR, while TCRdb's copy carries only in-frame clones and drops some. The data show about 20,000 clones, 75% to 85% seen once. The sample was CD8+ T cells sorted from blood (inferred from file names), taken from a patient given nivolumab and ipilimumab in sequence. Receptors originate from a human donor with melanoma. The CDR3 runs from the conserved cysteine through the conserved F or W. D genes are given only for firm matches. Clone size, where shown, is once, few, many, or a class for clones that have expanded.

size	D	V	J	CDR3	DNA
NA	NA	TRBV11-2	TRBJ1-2	CASSPSDNYGYTF	TGTGCCAGCAGCCCTTCAGATAACTATGGCTACACCTTC
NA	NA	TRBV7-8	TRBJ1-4	CASSFIQVGEKLFF	TGTGCCAGCAGCTTCATCCAGGTTGGAGAAAAACTGTTTTTT
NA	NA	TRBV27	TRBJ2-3	CASSGRRTADGRSTDTQYF	TGTGCCAGCAGTGGGCGGAGGACCGCGGACGGACGCAGCACAGATACGCAGTATTTT
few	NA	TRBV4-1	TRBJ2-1	CASSLGESSYNEQFF	TGTGCCAGCAGCCTCGGGGAGAGCTCCTACAATGAGCAGTTCTTC
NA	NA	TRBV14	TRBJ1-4	CASSQDWGRQQSGKLFF	TGTGCCAGCAGCCAAGATTGGGGACGGCAGCAGAGCGGGAAACTGTTTTTT
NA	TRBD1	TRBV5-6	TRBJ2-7	CASSWDSEQYF	TGTGCCAGCAGCTGGGACAGCGAGCAGTACTTC
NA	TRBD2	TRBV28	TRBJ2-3	CASRGKLSLAGLFTDTQYF	TGTGCCAGCAGGGGGAAATTATCACTAGCGGGGCTCTTCACAGATACGCAGTATTTT
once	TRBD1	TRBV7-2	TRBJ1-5	CASSLGTGGNQPQHF	TGTGCCAGCAGCTTGGGGACAGGGGGCAATCAGCCCCAGCATTTT
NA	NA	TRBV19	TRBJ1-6	CASSLFGGSLHF	TGTGCCAGTAGTCTCTTCGGGGGGAGCCTCCACTTT
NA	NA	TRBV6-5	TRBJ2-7	CASSYEGGAYEQYF	TGTGCCAGCAGTTACGAAGGGGGAGCCTACGAGCAGTACTTC
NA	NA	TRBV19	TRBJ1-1	CASSFSRTEAFF	TGTGCCAGTAGCTTTTCCAGGACTGAAGCTTTCTTT
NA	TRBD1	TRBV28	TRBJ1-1	CASSRTGMNTEAFF	TGTGCCAGCAGTAGGACAGGGATGAACACTGAAGCTTTCTTT
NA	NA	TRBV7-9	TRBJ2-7	CASSLTVSLSYEQYF	TGTGCCAGCAGCTTGACAGTCTCCCTCTCCTACGAGCAGTACTTC
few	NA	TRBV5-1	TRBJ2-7	CASSPRDPTGEQYF	TGCGCCAGCAGCCCGAGAGACCCGACGGGTGAGCAGTACTTC
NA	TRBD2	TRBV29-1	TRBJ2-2	CSVAAGRNTGELFF	TGCAGCGTTGCAGCGGGGAGAAACACCGGGGAGCTGTTTTTT
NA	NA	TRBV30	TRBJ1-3	CAWSVPGVNTIYF	TGTGCCTGGAGTGTCCCAGGGGTAAACACCATATATTTT
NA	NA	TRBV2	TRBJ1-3	CATRGSDSGNTIYF	TGTGCCACCCGGGGTTCGGACTCTGGAAACACCATATATTTT
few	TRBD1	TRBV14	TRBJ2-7	CASSPGQTYEQYF	TGTGCCAGCAGCCCGGGACAGACATACGAGCAGTACTTC
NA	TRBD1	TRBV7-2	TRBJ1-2	CASSYGTDYTF	TGTGCCAGCAGCTACGGGACAGACTACACCTTC
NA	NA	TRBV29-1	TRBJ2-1	CSVEDARVSYNEQFF	TGCAGCGTTGAAGACGCTCGGGTTTCCTACAATGAGCAGTTCTTC
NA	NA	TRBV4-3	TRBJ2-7	CASSPGGGGTYEQYF	TGCGCCAGCAGCCCTGGTGGGGGGGGCACCTACGAGCAGTACTTC
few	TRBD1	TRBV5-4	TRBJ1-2	CASRTRTGSGYTF	TGTGCCAGCAGAACCAGGACAGGGAGCGGCTACACCTTC
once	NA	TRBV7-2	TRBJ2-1	CASSLGRGGQGLYNEQFF	TGTGCCAGCAGCTTAGGTCGCGGGGGCCAGGGGCTCTACAATGAGCAGTTCTTC
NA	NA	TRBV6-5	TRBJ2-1	CASSIRSFIYNEQFF	TGTGCCAGCAGTATCCGGTCCTTTATATACAATGAGCAGTTCTTC